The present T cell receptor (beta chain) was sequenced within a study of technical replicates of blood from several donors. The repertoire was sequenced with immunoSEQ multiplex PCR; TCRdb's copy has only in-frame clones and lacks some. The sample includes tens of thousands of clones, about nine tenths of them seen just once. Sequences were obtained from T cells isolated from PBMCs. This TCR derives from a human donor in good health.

The CDR3 spells CASSLTGRRYNEQFF. CDR3 sequence (DNA): TGTGCCAGCAGCTTGACAGGGCGAAGGTACAATGAGCAGTTCTTC. The chain has TRBV11-1 and TRBJ2-1, with TRBD1 identical over 7 bases. Trimming cost V 3 bases and J 4 bases; bases outside gene matches: 6. Germline V gene sequence: CDR1 SGHAT, CDR2 FQDESV (reference sequence). CDR3 length equals 15 residues.